This TCR beta chain was recorded in a study of a mutant IDH1 vaccine in newly diagnosed glioma. Libraries were prepared by immunoSEQ multiplex PCR; TCRdb keeps only in-frame clonotypes and omits some of them. The sample holds 41,000 or so clones, 80% to 90% seen once. Noted time point: week 35, safety follow-up. Every single dose of the vaccine, 300 ug of mutant IDH1 20-mer peptide, came with topical imiquimod. To note about this clone: Its cognate antigen is unknown.

Trimming took 0 bases from V and 5 from J, leaving 4 bases between them. This CDR3 spans 12 amino acids. CDR1 is LNHNV, CDR2 YYDKDF, per germline (reference sequence). Source: PBMCs, taken from a glioma patient whose treatment included an IDH1 peptide vaccine. The chain links TRBV15 to TRBJ2-5; no firm D call. The sequence derives from a man aged 40-55 years with glioma. DNA for the CDR3: TGTGCCACCAGCAGAGAAGTGGAGACCCAGTACTTC. Its translation is CATSREVETQYF.